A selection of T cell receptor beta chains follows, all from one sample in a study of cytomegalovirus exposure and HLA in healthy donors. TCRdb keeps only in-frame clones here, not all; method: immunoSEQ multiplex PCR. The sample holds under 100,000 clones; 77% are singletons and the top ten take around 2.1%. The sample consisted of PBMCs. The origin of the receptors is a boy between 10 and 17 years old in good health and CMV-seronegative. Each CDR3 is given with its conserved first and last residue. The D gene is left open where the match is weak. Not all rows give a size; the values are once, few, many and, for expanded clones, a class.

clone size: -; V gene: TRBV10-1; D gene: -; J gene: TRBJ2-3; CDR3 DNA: TGCGCCAGCAGTGAGTCGACTACCGCGGTTGGGGATACGCAGTATTTT; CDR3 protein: CASSESTTAVGDTQYF
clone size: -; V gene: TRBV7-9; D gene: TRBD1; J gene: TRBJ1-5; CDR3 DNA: TGTGCCAGCAGCTTAGTTGGAGGGGGCGAACAGCCCCAGCATTTT; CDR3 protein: CASSLVGGGEQPQHF
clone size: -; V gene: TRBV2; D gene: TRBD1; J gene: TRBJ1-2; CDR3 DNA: TGTGCCAGCAGTGAATACGGGACAGCTAACTATGGCTACACCTTC; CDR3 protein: CASSEYGTANYGYTF
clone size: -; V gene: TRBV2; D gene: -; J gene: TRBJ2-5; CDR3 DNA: TGTGCCAGCGCGGTGGGGGGGCCCCAAGAGACCCAGTACTTC; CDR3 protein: CASAVGGPQETQYF
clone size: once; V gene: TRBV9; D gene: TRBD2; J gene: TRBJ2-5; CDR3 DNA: TGTGCCAGCACCTCGACCGGGGCGGGAGGGGAGACCCAGTACTTC; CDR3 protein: CASTSTGAGGETQYF
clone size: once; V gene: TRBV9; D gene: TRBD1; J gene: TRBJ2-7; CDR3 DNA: TGTGCCAGCAGCGCCTCAGGACAGGGGGCTTACGAGCAGTACTTC; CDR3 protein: CASSASGQGAYEQYF
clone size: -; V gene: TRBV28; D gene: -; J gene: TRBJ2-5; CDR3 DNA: TGTGCCAGCAGAGTTACAGCCCAAGAGACCCAGTACTTC; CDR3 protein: CASRVTAQETQYF
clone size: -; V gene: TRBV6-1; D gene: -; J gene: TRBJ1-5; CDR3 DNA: TGTGCCAGCAGTGAAGTCCGCCAGGGGCCCCAGCATTTT; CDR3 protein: CASSEVRQGPQHF
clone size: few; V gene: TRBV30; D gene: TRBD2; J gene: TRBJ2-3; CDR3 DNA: TGTGCCTGGAGTCATCTAGCGGGGGGTATCGGCACAGATACGCAGTATTTT; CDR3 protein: CAWSHLAGGIGTDTQYF
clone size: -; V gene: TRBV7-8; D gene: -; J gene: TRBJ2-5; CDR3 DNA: TGTGCCAGCAGCCCCCACGGGAACCAAGAGACCCAGTACTTC; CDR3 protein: CASSPHGNQETQYF
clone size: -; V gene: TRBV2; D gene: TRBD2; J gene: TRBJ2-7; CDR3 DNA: TGTGCCAGTCAGCGGGAAGCCTACGAGCAGTACTTC; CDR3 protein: CASQREAYEQYF
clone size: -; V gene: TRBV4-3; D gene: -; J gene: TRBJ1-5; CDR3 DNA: TGCGCCAGCAGCCAAGCCCGGACAAGCAATCAGCCCCAGCATTTT; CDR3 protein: CASSQARTSNQPQHF
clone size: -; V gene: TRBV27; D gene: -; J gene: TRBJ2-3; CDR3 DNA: TGTGCCAGCAGCCAAAGTAGAAACACAGATACGCAGTATTTT; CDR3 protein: CASSQSRNTDTQYF
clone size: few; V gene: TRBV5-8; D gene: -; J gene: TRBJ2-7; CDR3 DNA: TGTGCCAGCAGCTGGAAAAACAGCGGCGAGCAGTACTTC; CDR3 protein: CASSWKNSGEQYF
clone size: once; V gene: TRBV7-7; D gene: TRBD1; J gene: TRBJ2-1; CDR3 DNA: TGTGCTAGCAGCCAAAAGACAGGGGGGAATGAGCAGTTCTTC; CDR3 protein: CASSQKTGGNEQFF
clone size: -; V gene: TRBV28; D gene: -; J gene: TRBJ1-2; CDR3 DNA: TGTGCCAGCACCCGAGGAGGGGTTCTAAATGGCTACACCTTC; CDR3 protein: CASTRGGVLNGYTF
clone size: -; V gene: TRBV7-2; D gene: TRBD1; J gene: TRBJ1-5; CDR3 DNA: TGTGCCAGCAGCGCGGGGACAGGCCGCAATCAGCCCCAGCATTTT; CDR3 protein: CASSAGTGRNQPQHF
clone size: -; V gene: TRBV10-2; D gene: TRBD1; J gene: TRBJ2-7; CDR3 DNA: TGCGCCAGTGGGGACAGGGGCTTCTCCTACGAGCAGTACTTC; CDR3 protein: CASGDRGFSYEQYF
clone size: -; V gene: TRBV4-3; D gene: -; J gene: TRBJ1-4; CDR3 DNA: TGCGCCAGCAGCCAAGATCCAGGCAGGAATGAAAAACTGTTTTTT; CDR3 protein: CASSQDPGRNEKLFF
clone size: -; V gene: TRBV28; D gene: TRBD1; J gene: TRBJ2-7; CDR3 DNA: TGTGCCAGCAGTTTCCAAGGACAGGTGCTCTACGAGCAGTACTTC; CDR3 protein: CASSFQGQVLYEQYF
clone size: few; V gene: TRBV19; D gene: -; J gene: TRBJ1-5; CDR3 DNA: TGTGCCAGTAGGGGGACTGCCCTTAGCAATCAGCCCCAGCATTTT; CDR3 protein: CASRGTALSNQPQHF
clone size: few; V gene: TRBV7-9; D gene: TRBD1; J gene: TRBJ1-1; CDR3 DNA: TGTGCCAGCAGCGACAGACAGGGGGCCACTGAAGCTTTCTTT; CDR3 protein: CASSDRQGATEAFF
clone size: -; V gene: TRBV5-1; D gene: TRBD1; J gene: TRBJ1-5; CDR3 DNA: TGCGCCAGCAGCCGAGGGACAGGAGAGGATCAGCCCCAGCATTTT; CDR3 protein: CASSRGTGEDQPQHF
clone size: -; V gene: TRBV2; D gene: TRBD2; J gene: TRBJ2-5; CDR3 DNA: TGTGCCAGCAGGGAGCGGGAGGGCCGTGAGACCCAGTACTTC; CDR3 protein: CASREREGRETQYF
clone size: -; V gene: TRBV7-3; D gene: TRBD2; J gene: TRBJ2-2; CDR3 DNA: TGTGCCAGCAGCTTAACGATCGGGGGGACCGGGGAGCTGTTTTTT; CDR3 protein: CASSLTIGGTGELFF
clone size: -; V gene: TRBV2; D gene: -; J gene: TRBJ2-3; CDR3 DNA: TGTGCCAGCATCCCCCTGGGGGAGGTTTCACATACGCAGTATTTT; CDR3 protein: CASIPLGEVSHTQYF
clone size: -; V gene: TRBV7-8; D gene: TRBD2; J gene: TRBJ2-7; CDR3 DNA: TGTGCCAGCAGCTTAGCGATCGGACTAGACACCTACGAGCAGTACTTC; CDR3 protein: CASSLAIGLDTYEQYF
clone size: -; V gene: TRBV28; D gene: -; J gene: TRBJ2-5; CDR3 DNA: TGTGCCAGCAGTTTATCTCACAGCCAAGAGACCCAGTACTTC; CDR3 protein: CASSLSHSQETQYF
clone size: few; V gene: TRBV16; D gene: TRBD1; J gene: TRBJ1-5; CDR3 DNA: TGTGCCAGCAGCCCCGTGGGACAGGGCAATCAGCCCCAGCATTTT; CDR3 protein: CASSPVGQGNQPQHF
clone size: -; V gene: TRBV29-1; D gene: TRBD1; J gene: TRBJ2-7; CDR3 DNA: TGCAGCGTTCTTCACGACAGGGACGAGCAGTACTTC; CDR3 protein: CSVLHDRDEQYF
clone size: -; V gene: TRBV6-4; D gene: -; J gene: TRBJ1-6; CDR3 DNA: TGTGCCAGCAGTGACACAGGGCCCAATTCACCCCTCCACTTT; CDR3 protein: CASSDTGPNSPLHF
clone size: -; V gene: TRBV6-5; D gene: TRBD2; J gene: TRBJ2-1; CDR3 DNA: TGTGCCAGCAGTTACTTCGGGGGGGGTTACAATGAGCAGTTCTTC; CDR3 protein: CASSYFGGGYNEQFF
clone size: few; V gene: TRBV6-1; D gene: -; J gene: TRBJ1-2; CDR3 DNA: TGTGCCAGCAGTGAACAGGGGAACTATGGCTACACCTTC; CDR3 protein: CASSEQGNYGYTF
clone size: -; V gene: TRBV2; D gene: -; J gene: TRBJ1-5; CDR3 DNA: TGTGCCAGCAGTGAAGCGCAGGGGTATAGCAATCAGCCCCAGCATTTT; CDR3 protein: CASSEAQGYSNQPQHF
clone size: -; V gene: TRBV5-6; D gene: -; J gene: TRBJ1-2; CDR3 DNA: TGTGCCAGCAGCTTGTCCCAGGGTAGGGTTAACTATGGCTACACCTTC; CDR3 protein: CASSLSQGRVNYGYTF
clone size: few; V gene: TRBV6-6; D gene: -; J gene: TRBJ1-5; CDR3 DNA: TGTGCCAGCAGTTACATCCGGGGCAATCAGCCCCAGCATTTT; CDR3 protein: CASSYIRGNQPQHF
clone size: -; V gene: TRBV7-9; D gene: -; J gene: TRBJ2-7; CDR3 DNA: TGTGCCAGCAGCCTGCCTAGGCTTGGTCCTAGCGAGCAGTACTTC; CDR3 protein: CASSLPRLGPSEQYF
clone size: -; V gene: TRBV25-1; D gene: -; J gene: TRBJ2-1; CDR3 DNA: TGTGCCAGCAGCAACCCGGGACACACTAACAATGAGCAGTTCTTC; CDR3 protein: CASSNPGHTNNEQFF
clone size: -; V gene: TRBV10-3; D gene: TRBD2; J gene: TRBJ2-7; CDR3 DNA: TGTGCCATCAGTGAGTTAGCGGGGACCTACGAGCAGTACTTC; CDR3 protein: CAISELAGTYEQYF
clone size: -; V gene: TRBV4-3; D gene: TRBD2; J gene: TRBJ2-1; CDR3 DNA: TGCGCCAGCAGCCAAGAGACTAGCGGGGGGACCTACAATGAGCAGTTCTTC; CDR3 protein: CASSQETSGGTYNEQFF
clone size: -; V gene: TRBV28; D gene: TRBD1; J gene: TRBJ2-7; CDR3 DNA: TGTGCCAGCAGTTTTCAAGGCAGGGGGTCTTACGAGCAGTACTTC; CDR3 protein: CASSFQGRGSYEQYF
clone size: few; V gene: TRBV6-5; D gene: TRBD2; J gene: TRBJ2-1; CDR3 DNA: TGTGCCAGCAGTACAGGGACTAGCGGGAGAAATGAGCAGTTCTTC; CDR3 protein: CASSTGTSGRNEQFF
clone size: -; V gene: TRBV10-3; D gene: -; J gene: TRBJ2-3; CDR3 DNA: TGTGCCATCAGTGAGGTAATGAGAGGTTCCACAGATACGCAGTATTTT; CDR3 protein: CAISEVMRGSTDTQYF
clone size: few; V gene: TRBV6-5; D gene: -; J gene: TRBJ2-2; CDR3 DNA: TGTGCCAGCGGGACACAGAACACCGGGGAGCTGTTTTTT; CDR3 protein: CASGTQNTGELFF
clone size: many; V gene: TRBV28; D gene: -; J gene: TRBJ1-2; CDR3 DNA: TGTGCCAGCAGCGGTTCGCGGGGATACTATGGCTACACCTTC; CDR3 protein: CASSGSRGYYGYTF
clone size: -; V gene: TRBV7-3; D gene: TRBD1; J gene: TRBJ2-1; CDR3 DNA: TGTGCCAGCAGCCCCCGGGGCCGGGACAGGGGATCAGGTAGCTCCTACAATGAGCAGTTCTTC; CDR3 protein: CASSPRGRDRGSGSSYNEQFF
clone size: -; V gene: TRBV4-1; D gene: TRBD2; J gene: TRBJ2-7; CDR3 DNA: TGCGCCAGCGCCCAAGGGGCGGGAGATCTTTCCGGGGACGAGCAGTACTTC; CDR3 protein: CASAQGAGDLSGDEQYF
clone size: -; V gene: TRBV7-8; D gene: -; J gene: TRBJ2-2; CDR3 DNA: TGTGCCAGCAGCTCAAACCCCCAGGGATTGACCGGGGAGCTGTTTTTT; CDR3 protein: CASSSNPQGLTGELFF
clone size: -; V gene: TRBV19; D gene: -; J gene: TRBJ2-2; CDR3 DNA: TGTGCCAGTAGTATGGGCTCGGGGAGCGGGGAGCTGTTTTTT; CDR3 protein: CASSMGSGSGELFF
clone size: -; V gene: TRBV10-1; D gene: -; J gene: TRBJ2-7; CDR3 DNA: TGCGCCAGCTCTACGGGAAGGAGAACCTACGAGCAGTACTTC; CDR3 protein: CASSTGRRTYEQYF
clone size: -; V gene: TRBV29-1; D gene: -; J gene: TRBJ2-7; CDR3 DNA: TGCAGCGGTGTACTCGGGACACCACCCTACGAGCAGTACTTC; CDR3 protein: CSGVLGTPPYEQYF
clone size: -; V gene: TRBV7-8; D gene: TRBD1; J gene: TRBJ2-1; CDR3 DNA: TGTGCCAGCAGCTTGAACCGGGACAGGGTTTACAATGAGCAGTTCTTC; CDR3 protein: CASSLNRDRVYNEQFF
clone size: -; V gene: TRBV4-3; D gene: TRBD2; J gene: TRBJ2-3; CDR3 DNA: TGCGCCAGCAGCGAAGGCCCTAGCGGGGGGCTAAAAGATACGCAGTATTTT; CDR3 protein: CASSEGPSGGLKDTQYF
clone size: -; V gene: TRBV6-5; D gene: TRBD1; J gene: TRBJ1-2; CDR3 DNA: TGTGCCAGCAGTTACTCGAGACAGGGTGTCTATGGCTACACCTTC; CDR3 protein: CASSYSRQGVYGYTF
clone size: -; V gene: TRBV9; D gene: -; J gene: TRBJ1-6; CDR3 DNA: TGTGCCAGCAGCGTAGAGAACAGAAGAGATTCACCCCTCCACTTT; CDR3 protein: CASSVENRRDSPLHF
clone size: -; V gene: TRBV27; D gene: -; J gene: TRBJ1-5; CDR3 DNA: TGTGCCAGCAGTTTGGCAGGGTCCAATCAGCCCCAGCATTTT; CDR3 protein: CASSLAGSNQPQHF
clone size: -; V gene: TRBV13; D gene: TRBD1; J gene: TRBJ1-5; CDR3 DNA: TGTGCCAGTAGACAGGGGGGAAGCAATCAGCCCCAGCATTTT; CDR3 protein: CASRQGGSNQPQHF
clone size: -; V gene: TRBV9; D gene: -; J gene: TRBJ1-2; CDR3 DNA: TGTGCCAGCGTTGGGGGCCGGCACTATGGCTACACCTTC; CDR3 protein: CASVGGRHYGYTF
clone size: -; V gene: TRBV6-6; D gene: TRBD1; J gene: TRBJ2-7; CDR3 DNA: TGTGCCAGCAGCGCAGGGACAGGCCCCTACGAGCAGTACTTC; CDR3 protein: CASSAGTGPYEQYF
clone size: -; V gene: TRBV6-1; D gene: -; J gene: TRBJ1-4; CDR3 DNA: TGTGCCAGCAGGATCCAGGGAAGAGAAAAACTGTTTTTT; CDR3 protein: CASRIQGREKLFF